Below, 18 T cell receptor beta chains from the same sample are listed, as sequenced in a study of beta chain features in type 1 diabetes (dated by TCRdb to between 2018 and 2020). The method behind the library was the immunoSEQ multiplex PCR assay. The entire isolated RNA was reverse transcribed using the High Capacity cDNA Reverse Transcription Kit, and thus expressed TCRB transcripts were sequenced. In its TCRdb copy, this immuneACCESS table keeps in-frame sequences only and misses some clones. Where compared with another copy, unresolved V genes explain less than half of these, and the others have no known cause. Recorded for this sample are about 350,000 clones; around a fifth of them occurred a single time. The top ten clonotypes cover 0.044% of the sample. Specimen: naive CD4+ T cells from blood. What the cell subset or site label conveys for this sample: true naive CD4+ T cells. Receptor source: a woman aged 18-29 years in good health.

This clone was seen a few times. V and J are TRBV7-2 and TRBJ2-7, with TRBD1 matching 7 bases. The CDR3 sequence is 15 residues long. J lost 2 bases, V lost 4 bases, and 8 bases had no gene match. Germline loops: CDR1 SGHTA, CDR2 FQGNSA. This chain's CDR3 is CASSSETGKPYEQYF. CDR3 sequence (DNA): TGTGCCAGCAGCTCCGAGACAGGGAAACCCTACGAGCAGTACTTC.

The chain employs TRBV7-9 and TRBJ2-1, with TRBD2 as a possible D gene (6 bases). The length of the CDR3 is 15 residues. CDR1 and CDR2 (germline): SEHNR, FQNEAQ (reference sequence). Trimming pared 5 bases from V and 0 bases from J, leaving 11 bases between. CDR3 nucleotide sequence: TGTGCCAGCAGCCTACGGGAGAGCTCCTACAATGAGCAGTTCTTC. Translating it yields CASSLRESSYNEQFF.

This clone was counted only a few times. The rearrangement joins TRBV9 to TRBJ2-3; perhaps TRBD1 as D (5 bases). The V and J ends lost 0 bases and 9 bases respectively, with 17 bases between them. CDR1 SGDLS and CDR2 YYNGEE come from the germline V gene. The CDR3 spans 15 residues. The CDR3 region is CASSVEVGAGATQYF. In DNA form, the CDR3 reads TGTGCCAGCAGCGTAGAGGTAGGGGCTGGGGCCACGCAGTATTTT.

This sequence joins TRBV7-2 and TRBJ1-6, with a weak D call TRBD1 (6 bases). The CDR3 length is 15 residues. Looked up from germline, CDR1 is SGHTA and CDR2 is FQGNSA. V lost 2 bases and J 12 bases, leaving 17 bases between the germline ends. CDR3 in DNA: TGTGCCAGCAGCTTACAGTCGGGGGGCGCGGAACCCCTCCACTTT. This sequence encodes CASSLQSGGAEPLHF.

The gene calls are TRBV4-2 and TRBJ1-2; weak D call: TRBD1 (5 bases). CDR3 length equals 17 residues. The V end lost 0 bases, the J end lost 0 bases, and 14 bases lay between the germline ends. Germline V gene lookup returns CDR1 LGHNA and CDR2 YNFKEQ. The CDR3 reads CASSQDLGAGSNYGYTF. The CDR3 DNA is TGTGCCAGCAGCCAAGATCTTGGGGCAGGCTCTAACTATGGCTACACCTTC.

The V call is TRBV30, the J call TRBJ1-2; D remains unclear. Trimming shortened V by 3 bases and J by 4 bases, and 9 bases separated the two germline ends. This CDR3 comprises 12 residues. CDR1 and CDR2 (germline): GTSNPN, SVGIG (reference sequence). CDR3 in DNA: TGTGCCTGGAGACCGGACTTCTATGGCTACACCTTC. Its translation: CAWRPDFYGYTF. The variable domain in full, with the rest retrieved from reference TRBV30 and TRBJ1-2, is SQTIHQWPATLVQPVGSPLSLECTVEGTSNPNLYWYRQAAGRGLQLLFYSVGIGQISSEVPQNLSASRPQDRQFILSSKKLLLSDSGFYLCAWRPDFYGYTFGSGTRLTVV.

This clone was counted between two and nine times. The DNA of the CDR3 is TGCGCCAGCAGCTTGGCCCAGGGGCTGAACTATGGCTACACCTTC. Translating gives CASSLAQGLNYGYTF. The chain links TRBV5-1 to TRBJ1-2; weak D call: TRBD1 (6 bases). CDR3 length: 15 amino acids. The germline gives CDR1 SGHRS, CDR2 YFSETQ. Trimming removed 0 bases at V and 2 bases at J, with 11 bases between. Variable domain in full (rest from reference TRBV5-1 and TRBJ1-2): KAGVTQTPRYLIKTRGQQVTLSCSPISGHRSVSWYQQTPGQGLQFLFEYFSETQRNKGNFPGRFSGRQFSNSRSEMNVSTLELGDSALYLCASSLAQGLNYGYTFGSGTRLTVV.

The CDR3 sequence is CASQGVSNQPQHF. CDR3 in DNA: TGTGCCAGCCAGGGGGTGAGCAATCAGCCCCAGCATTTT. The rearrangement uses TRBV28 and TRBJ1-5; the match to TRBD1 covers 7 bases. V was pared by 8 bases and J by 1 base, with 2 bases of the junction left unmatched. Per germline, CDR1 MDHEN and CDR2 SYDVKM. This CDR3 region has 13 residues.

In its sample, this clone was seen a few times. CDR3 nucleotides: TGTGCCAGCAGCTCAACAGGGTTACTCAATCAGCCCCAGCATTTT. Translation: CASSSTGLLNQPQHF. The rearrangement links TRBV7-2 to TRBJ1-5; D is possibly TRBD1 (6 bases). V lost 4 bases and J lost 3, with 13 bases in between. CDR3 length equals 15 residues. CDR1 and CDR2 (germline): SGHTA, FQGNSA.

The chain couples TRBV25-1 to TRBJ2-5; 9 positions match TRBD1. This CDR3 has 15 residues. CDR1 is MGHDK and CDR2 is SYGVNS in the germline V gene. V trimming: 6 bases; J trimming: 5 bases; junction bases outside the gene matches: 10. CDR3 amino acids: CASSSFGTGKETQYF. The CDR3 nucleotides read TGTGCCAGCAGCTCCTTCGGGACAGGGAAGGAGACCCAGTACTTC. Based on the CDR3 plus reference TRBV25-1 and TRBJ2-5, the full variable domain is EADIYQTPRYLVIGTGKKITLECSQTMGHDKMYWYQQDPGMELHLIHYSYGVNSTEKGDLSSESTVSRIRTEHFPLTLESARPSHTSQYLCASSSFGTGKETQYFGPGTRLLVL.

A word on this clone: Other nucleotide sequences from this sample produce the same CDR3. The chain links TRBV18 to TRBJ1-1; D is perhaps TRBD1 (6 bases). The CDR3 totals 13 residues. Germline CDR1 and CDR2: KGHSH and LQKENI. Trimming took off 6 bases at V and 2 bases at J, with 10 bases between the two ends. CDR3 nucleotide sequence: TGTGCCAGCTCTGGGGGACAAAACACTGAAGCTTTCTTT. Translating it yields CASSGGQNTEAFF.

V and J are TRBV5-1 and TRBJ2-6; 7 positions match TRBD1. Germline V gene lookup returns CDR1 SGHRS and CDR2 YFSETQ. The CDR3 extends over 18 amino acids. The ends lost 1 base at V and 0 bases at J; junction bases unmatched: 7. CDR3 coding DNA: TGCGCCAGCAGCTTGTTGACAGGGATAAGCTCTGGGGCCAACGTCCTGACTTTC. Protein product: CASSLLTGISSGANVLTF.

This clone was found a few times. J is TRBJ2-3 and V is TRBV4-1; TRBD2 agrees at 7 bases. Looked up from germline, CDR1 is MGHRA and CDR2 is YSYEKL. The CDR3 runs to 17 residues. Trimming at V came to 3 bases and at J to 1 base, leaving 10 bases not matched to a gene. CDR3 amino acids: CASSQDRGLAGTDTQYF. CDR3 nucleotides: TGCGCCAGCAGCCAGGATCGAGGGCTAGCGGGCACAGATACGCAGTATTTT.

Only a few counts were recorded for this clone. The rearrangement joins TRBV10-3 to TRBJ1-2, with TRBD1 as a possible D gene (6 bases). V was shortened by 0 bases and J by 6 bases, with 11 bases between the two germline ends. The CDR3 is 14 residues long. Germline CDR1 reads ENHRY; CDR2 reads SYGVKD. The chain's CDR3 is CAISESFGGHGYTF. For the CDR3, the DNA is TGTGCCATCAGTGAGTCGTTTGGGGGCCATGGCTACACCTTC.

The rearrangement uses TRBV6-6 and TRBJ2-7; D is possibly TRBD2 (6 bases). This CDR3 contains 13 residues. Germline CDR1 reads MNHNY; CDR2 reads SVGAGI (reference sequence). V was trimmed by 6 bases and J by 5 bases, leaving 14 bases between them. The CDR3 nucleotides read TGTGCCAGCAGCCTCGCCGGAGGGAACGAGCAGTACTTC. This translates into CASSLAGGNEQYF.

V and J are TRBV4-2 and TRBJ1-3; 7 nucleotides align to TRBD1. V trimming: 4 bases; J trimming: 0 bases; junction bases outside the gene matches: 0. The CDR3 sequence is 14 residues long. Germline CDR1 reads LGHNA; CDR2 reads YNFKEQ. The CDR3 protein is CASSRTGSGNTIYF. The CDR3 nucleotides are TGTGCCAGCAGCCGGACAGGCTCTGGAAACACCATATATTTT.

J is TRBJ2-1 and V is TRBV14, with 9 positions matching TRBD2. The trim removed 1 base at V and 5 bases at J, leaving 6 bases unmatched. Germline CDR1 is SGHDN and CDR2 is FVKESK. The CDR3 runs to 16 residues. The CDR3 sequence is CASSQVKRGADNEQFF. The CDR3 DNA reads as TGTGCCAGCAGCCAAGTGAAGCGGGGGGCCGACAATGAGCAGTTCTTC.

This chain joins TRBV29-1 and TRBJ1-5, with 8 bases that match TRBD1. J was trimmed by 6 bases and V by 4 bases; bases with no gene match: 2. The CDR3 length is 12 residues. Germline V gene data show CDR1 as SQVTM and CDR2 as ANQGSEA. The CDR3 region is CSVGTGSQPQHF. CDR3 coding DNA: TGCAGCGTTGGGACAGGGAGTCAGCCCCAGCATTTT.